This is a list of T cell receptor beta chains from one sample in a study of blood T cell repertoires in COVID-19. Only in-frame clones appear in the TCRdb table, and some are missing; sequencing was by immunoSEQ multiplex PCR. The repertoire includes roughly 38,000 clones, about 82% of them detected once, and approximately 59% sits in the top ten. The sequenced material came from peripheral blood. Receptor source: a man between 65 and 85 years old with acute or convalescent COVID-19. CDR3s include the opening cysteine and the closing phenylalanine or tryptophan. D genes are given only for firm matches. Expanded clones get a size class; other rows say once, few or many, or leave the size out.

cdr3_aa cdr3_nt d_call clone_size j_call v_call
CASSAQGWAGELFF TGTGCCAGCAGCGCGCAGGGGTGGGCCGGGGAGCTGTTTTTT - - TRBJ2-2 TRBV7-8
CASSLDRTYEQYF TGTGCCAGCAGCCTTGACAGAACCTACGAGCAGTACTTC - - TRBJ2-7 TRBV6-6
CASSEGRGKETQYF TGTGCCAGCAGTGAAGGTCGAGGGAAAGAGACCCAGTACTTC - - TRBJ2-5 TRBV2
CASGRDRGYEQYF TGTGCCAGCGGCCGGGACAGGGGTTACGAGCAGTACTTC TRBD1 - TRBJ2-7 TRBV6-5
CASSLVRSYGYTF TGTGCCAGCAGCTTGGTCCGGTCCTATGGCTACACCTTC - - TRBJ1-2 TRBV5-8
CASRSDRRNMNTEAFF TGTGCCAGCAGATCGGACAGGAGGAATATGAACACTGAAGCTTTCTTT TRBD1 few TRBJ1-1 TRBV7-8
CASRPRQGAINIQYF TGTGCCAGCAGACCAAGACAGGGCGCCATAAACATTCAGTACTTC TRBD1 - TRBJ2-4 TRBV6-5
CASSLWGERGEAFF TGTGCCAGCAGTTTATGGGGAGAACGTGGTGAAGCTTTCTTT - - TRBJ1-1 TRBV27
CASRGQPGTDTQYF TGCGCCAGCAGGGGACAACCCGGCACAGATACGCAGTATTTT - - TRBJ2-3 TRBV5-1
CASSTSGSVSGTEAFF TGTGCCAGCAGTACGTCAGGGTCGGTAAGTGGCACTGAAGCTTTCTTT - - TRBJ1-1 TRBV6-2/TRBV6-3
CASSNRESQPQHF TGTGCCAGCAGTAACAGGGAGTCACAGCCCCAGCATTTT - - TRBJ1-5 TRBV27
CASSYLAGGETQYF TGTGCCAGCAGTTACCTAGCGGGGGGAGAGACCCAGTACTTC TRBD2 - TRBJ2-5 TRBV6-6
CASSRGLAPGELFF TGTGCCAGCAGCAGGGGACTAGCGCCCGGGGAGCTGTTTTTT TRBD2 - TRBJ2-2 TRBV6-5
CASSPRFFGELFF TGCGCCAGCAGCCCGAGATTCTTCGGGGAGCTGTTTTTT - once TRBJ2-2 TRBV4-3
CASSRDRGNEKLFF TGTGCCAGCAGCCGGGACAGAGGGAATGAAAAACTGTTTTTT TRBD1 - TRBJ1-4 TRBV5-4
CASSPRASRTGTNTGELFF TGTGCCAGCTCACCCCGCGCAAGTAGGACAGGGACGAACACCGGGGAGCTGTTTTTT TRBD1 - TRBJ2-2 TRBV18
CASSPAAGRGVGTEAFF TGTGCCAGCAGCCCAGCCGCGGGCAGGGGGGTCGGAACTGAAGCTTTCTTT TRBD1 - TRBJ1-1 TRBV9
CASSIGPWGGRTADTQYF TGTGCCAGTAGTATAGGCCCGTGGGGCGGGAGAACGGCAGATACGCAGTATTTT TRBD2 - TRBJ2-3 TRBV19
CASSLFDKTDTQYF TGCGCCAGCAGCTTGTTCGACAAGACAGATACGCAGTATTTT - - TRBJ2-3 TRBV5-1
CASSSPPVNEQFF TGTGCCAGCAGTTCCCCCCCCGTGAATGAGCAGTTCTTC - - TRBJ2-1 TRBV12-3/TRBV12-4
CASSLDRGNEQFF TGCGCCAGCAGTCTAGACAGGGGCAATGAGCAGTTCTTC TRBD1 - TRBJ2-1 TRBV10-1
CAWSVLGGADTQYF TGTGCCTGGAGTGTACTTGGGGGCGCAGATACGCAGTATTTT - once TRBJ2-3 TRBV30
CASSQGRGQDYTGELFF TGTGCCAGCAGCCAAGGACGGGGACAGGACTACACCGGGGAGCTGTTTTTT TRBD1 - TRBJ2-2 TRBV14
CASRGYRALFTEAFF TGTGCCAGCAGGGGGTACAGGGCGTTGTTCACTGAAGCTTTCTTT - - TRBJ1-1 TRBV6-5
CASSDFQFYGYTF TGTGCCAGCAGCGATTTTCAGTTCTATGGCTACACCTTC - - TRBJ1-2 TRBV6-5
CASSIDSAGNYGYTF TGTGCCAGCAGCATCGACAGTGCGGGGAACTATGGCTACACCTTC - - TRBJ1-2 TRBV7-2
CARSLGQGALNQPQHF TGTGCCAGAAGCTTGGGACAGGGGGCCCTCAATCAGCCCCAGCATTTT TRBD1 once TRBJ1-5 TRBV5-3
CASSPPSDTDTQYF TGTGCCAGCTCACCACCTAGCGACACAGATACGCAGTATTTT - - TRBJ2-3 TRBV18
CASSLSGTNAYEQYF TGTGCCAGCAGTTTATCAGGGACAAACGCCTACGAGCAGTACTTC - few TRBJ2-7 TRBV27
CASSPIPGQGASDEQFF TGTGCCAGCAGCCCGATTCCGGGACAGGGGGCGTCTGATGAGCAGTTCTTC TRBD1 - TRBJ2-1 TRBV5-6
CASSVDRGRYEQYF TGTGCCAGCAGCGTAGACAGGGGACGCTACGAGCAGTACTTC TRBD1 - TRBJ2-7 TRBV5-4
CAIEETSGGTYNEQFF TGTGCCATCGAAGAAACTAGCGGGGGCACCTACAATGAGCAGTTCTTC TRBD2 - TRBJ2-1 TRBV10-3
CAIRRGLAGGRYQETQYF TGTGCCATCAGGAGGGGACTAGCGGGAGGGCGGTACCAAGAGACCCAGTACTTC TRBD2 few TRBJ2-5 TRBV10-3